The 23 T cell receptor beta chains in this list originate from one sample, sequenced in a study of early T cells in non-severe SARS-CoV-2 infection. TCRdb re-derived calls from the 5' RACE reads in MiXCR, one entry per CDR3 protein. The sample lists tens of thousands of distinct CDR3 sequences; 12% to 15% were seen once. The sequenced sample consisted of whole blood. These TCRs come from an adult who was a healthcare worker with PCR-confirmed SARS-CoV-2 infection or an uninfected control (not recorded which).

The chain links TRBV10-3 to TRBJ2-5; TRBD1 matches 10 bases. The CDR3 consists of 14 residues. V lost 6 bases to trimming and J lost 4 bases; unmatched junction nucleotides: 5. Germline values: CDR1 ENHRY, CDR2 SYGVKD. CDR3 amino acids: CAISGTGAAETQYF. The CDR3 DNA is TGTGCCATCAGCGGGACAGGGGCCGCAGAGACCCAGTACTTC.

This clonotype occurred many times. This chain connects TRBV2 to TRBJ1-1; the match to TRBD1 covers 7 bases. CDR3 length: 13 amino acids. The trim removed 6 bases at V and 2 bases at J, leaving 3 bases unmatched. Germline lookup yields CDR1 SNHLY and CDR2 FYNNEI. CDR3 region: CASSGDSNTEAFF. The CDR3 region has the DNA TGTGCCAGCAGCGGGGACAGCAACACTGAAGCTTTCTTT.

The chain uses TRBV5-4 and TRBJ2-7, with TRBD1 matching over 11 bases. The CDR3 runs 16 residues. Looked up from germline, CDR1 is SGHNT and CDR2 is YYREEE (reference sequence). V dropped 4 bases and J dropped 1; count of bases not matched to a gene: 7. The CDR3 is CASSRSRDRGSYEQYF. The CDR3 bases are TGTGCCAGCAGCCGGAGCCGGGACAGGGGGTCCTACGAGCAGTACTTC.

This clonotype was seen many times. The chain recombines TRBV28 with TRBJ2-1; 8 bases map to TRBD1. Germline-derived CDR1 and CDR2 are MDHEN and SYDVKM. V dropped 9 bases and J dropped 0; count of bases not matched to a gene: 13. The CDR3 runs to 17 residues. This CDR3 is CASLEDRASSSYNEQFF. For the CDR3, the DNA is TGTGCCAGTCTCGAGGACAGGGCGTCGAGCTCCTACAATGAGCAGTTCTTC.

This clonotype was counted a few times. The chain employs TRBV6-5 and TRBJ2-1, with a possible D match to TRBD1 (6 bases). V was cut by 6 bases and J by 0 bases, with 12 bases left in between. The CDR3 loop spans 15 amino acids. Germline assignment: CDR1 MNHEY and CDR2 SVGAGI. CDR3 in amino acids: CASRRTVVSYNEQFF. Here the CDR3 DNA reads TGTGCCAGCAGGCGGACAGTAGTCTCCTACAATGAGCAGTTCTTC.

This clonotype was found many times. This chain uses TRBV11-2 with TRBJ2-7; TRBD1 aligns across 9 bases. The germline CDR1 and CDR2 sequences are SGHAT and FQNNGV. Trimming cost V 3 bases and J 4 bases; bases outside gene matches: 4. CDR3 size: 14 residues. The CDR3 here is CASSFLDRGYEQYF. The CDR3 DNA sequence: TGTGCCAGCAGCTTTCTGGACAGGGGTTACGAGCAGTACTTC.

Only a few counts were recorded for this clonotype. The rearrangement links TRBV28 to TRBJ1-6; D not resolved. V shed 8 bases and J shed 4 bases, with 9 bases lying between them. Germline V gives CDR1 MDHEN, CDR2 SYDVKM. The CDR3 covers 13 residues. CDR3 DNA: TGTGCCAGCCGGGTAGATTATAATTCACCCCTCCACTTT. Translating gives CASRVDYNSPLHF. Together with reference TRBV28 and TRBJ1-6, the CDR3 gives the full variable domain: DVKVTQSSRYLVKRTGEKVFLECVQDMDHENMFWYRQDPGLGLRLIYFSYDVKMKEKGDIPEGYSVSREKKERFSLILESASTNQTSMYLCASRVDYNSPLHFGNGTRLTVT.

This clonotype was seen many times. The chain recombines TRBV7-6 with TRBJ2-2; TRBD2 is a possible D gene (6 bases). Germline V gene data show CDR1 as SGHVS and CDR2 as FNYEAQ. Trimming left V 5 bases short and J 3 bases short, with 13 bases between. The CDR3 is 15 residues long. DNA for the CDR3: TGTGCCAGCAGCCATAGCGGCGGTGACACCGGGGAGCTGTTTTTT. It yields the protein CASSHSGGDTGELFF.

This clonotype occurred many times. J is TRBJ1-2 and V is TRBV3-1, with D unresolved. Germline-derived CDR1 and CDR2 are LGHDT and YNNKEL (reference sequence). Trimming removed 6 bases at V and 4 bases at J, with 9 bases between. The CDR3 spans 12 residues. The CDR3 loop is CASRGSTYGYTF. The CDR3 nucleotides read TGTGCCAGCAGAGGGAGTACCTATGGCTACACCTTC.

The rearrangement uses TRBV7-2 and TRBJ2-3; TRBD1 matches 7 bases. The trim removed 1 base at V and 4 bases at J, leaving 5 bases unmatched. The CDR3 is 15 residues long. Per germline, CDR1 SGHTA and CDR2 FQGNSA. Here the CDR3 DNA reads TGTGCCAGCAGCTTAGGGCGCAGGGGGTCAGATACGCAGTATTTT. This gives the protein CASSLGRRGSDTQYF. Combining the CDR3 with reference TRBV7-2 and TRBJ2-3 gives the whole variable domain GAGVSQSPSNKVTEKGKDVELRCDPISGHTALYWYRQSLGQGLEFLIYFQGNSAPDKSGLPSDRFSAERTGGSVSTLTIQRTQQEDSAVYLCASSLGRRGSDTQYFGPGTRLTVL.

In its sample, this clonotype was seen many times. This chain links TRBV6-2 or TRBV6-3 with TRBJ2-7, with TRBD1 as a possible D gene (5 bases). Germline V gives CDR1 MNHEY, CDR2 SVGEGT. Trimming removed 7 bases from V and 0 bases from J, with 22 bases in between. The CDR3 spans 17 residues. The CDR3: CASTTSDSRVSSYEQYF. For the CDR3, the DNA is TGTGCCAGCACGACCTCCGACAGTAGAGTTTCCTCCTACGAGCAGTACTTC.

This clonotype was counted many times. The CDR3 nucleotides are TGCGCCAGCGGAACCGGGTCCTTTAATGAAAAACTGTTTTTT. The encoded protein is CASGTGSFNEKLFF. The rearrangement links TRBV10-2 to TRBJ1-4; no clear D gene. Trimming left V 8 bases short and J 4 bases short, with 14 bases between. The germline V gene has CDR1 WSHSY and CDR2 SAAADI. CDR3 length: 14 residues.

This clonotype was recorded many times. The junction differs from germline at one of its ends, possibly a read error. This CDR3 is CASSYGGEGCVF. CDR3 nucleotide sequence: TGTGCCAGCAGTTACGGAGGGGAGGGTTGCGTCTTT. This chain joins TRBV6-6 and TRBJ1-1; perhaps TRBD1 as D (5 bases). Germline V lookup: CDR1 MNHNY, CDR2 SVGAGI (reference sequence). The CDR3 spans 12 residues.

This clonotype has a count of ten or more. The chain combines TRBV12-5 with TRBJ2-2; D gene ambiguous. The germline gives CDR1 LGHNT, CDR2 FRNRAP. Trimming pared 0 bases from V and 3 bases from J, leaving 8 bases between. The CDR3 runs 15 residues. The CDR3 here is CASGLVLGHTGELFF. CDR3 DNA: TGTGCTAGTGGTTTGGTACTGGGTCACACCGGGGAGCTGTTTTTT.

This clonotype was recorded many times. This sequence joins TRBV20-1 and TRBJ1-2; D unclear. With 0 bases removed from V and 10 bases from J, the gap between germline ends came to 18 bases. The CDR3 sequence is 14 residues long. CDR1 is DFQATT, CDR2 SNEGSKA, per germline (reference sequence). The CDR3 DNA reads as TGCAGTGCTAGAGAACACGAGGCGACACGCTACTACACCTTC. Its protein is CSAREHEATRYYTF.

The chain links TRBV5-1 to TRBJ1-1; D is undetermined. Trimming stripped 5 bases from V and 0 bases from J, with 14 bases between. Germline V gene data show CDR1 as SGHRS and CDR2 as YFSETQ. CDR3 length: 15 amino acids. In DNA form, the CDR3 reads TGCGCCAGCAGAACTTCAGAACTCATGAACACTGAAGCTTTCTTT. This codes for CASRTSELMNTEAFF.

The chain couples TRBV19 to TRBJ2-4; a possible D gene is TRBD2 (5 bases). The germline CDR1 and CDR2 sequences are LNHDA and SQIVND (reference sequence). The germline V and J ends were trimmed by 0 bases and 0 bases, with 12 bases remaining between them. CDR3 length: 17 amino acids. The CDR3 region has the DNA TGTGCCAGTAGTATAGATTCCGGGATACTAGCCAAAAACATTCAGTACTTC. It codes for CASSIDSGILAKNIQYF.

This clonotype occurred many times. The chain recombines TRBV5-1 with TRBJ2-7; tentatively, D is TRBD2 (5 bases). The V gene lost 4 bases and the J gene lost 1 base, with 12 bases spanning the gap. This CDR3 contains 14 residues. The germline gives CDR1 SGHRS, CDR2 YFSETQ. The CDR3 bases are TGCGCCAGCAGCCCAGCGGCGCCATCCTACGAGCAGTACTTC. Translating it yields CASSPAAPSYEQYF.

This clonotype came up a few times. The J gene is TRBJ1-5, the V gene TRBV28, with D uncertain. V shed 5 bases and J shed 5 bases, with 16 bases lying between them. Germline lookup yields CDR1 MDHEN and CDR2 SYDVKM. The CDR3 sequence is 15 residues long. CDR3 protein: CASSNTRLPDQPQHF. Written as DNA, the CDR3 is TGTGCCAGCAGTAACACAAGGCTACCGGATCAGCCCCAGCATTTT.

This clonotype was counted many times. J is TRBJ1-1 and V is TRBV7-2, with D uncertain. The V gene's germline CDR1 is SGHTA and CDR2 FQGNSA. Trimming stripped 8 bases from V and 0 bases from J, with 4 bases between. The CDR3 contains 11 residues. CDR3 in DNA: TGTGCCAGCTCACTGAACACTGAAGCTTTCTTT. It codes for CASSLNTEAFF.

This clonotype was seen only a few times. The chain links TRBV12-3 or TRBV12-4 to TRBJ1-1; the D is unclear. The CDR3 sequence is 14 residues long. The V gene lost 1 base and the J gene lost 3 bases, with 9 bases spanning the gap. CDR3 in amino acids: CASSLGGGYTEAFF. The DNA of the CDR3 is TGTGCCAGCAGTTTAGGAGGAGGTTACACTGAAGCTTTCTTT.

This clonotype was counted many times. The chain joins TRBV11-2 to TRBJ1-1; possibly TRBD1 for D (5 bases). This CDR3 contains 14 residues. CDR1 and CDR2 from the germline V gene are SGHAT and FQNNGV. The V gene lost 2 bases and the J gene lost 0 bases, with 7 bases spanning the gap. CDR3 coding DNA: TGTGCCAGCAGCTTAAACAGGATGAACACTGAAGCTTTCTTT. This codes for CASSLNRMNTEAFF.

The chain employs TRBV7-9 and TRBJ2-2; possibly TRBD2 for D (7 bases). The CDR3 loop spans 17 amino acids. V lost 7 bases and J lost 0, with 18 bases in between. Germline loops: CDR1 SEHNR, CDR2 FQNEAQ (reference sequence). CDR3 sequence: CASTRRGGGANTGELFF. The CDR3, as DNA: TGTGCCAGCACCCGCCGGGGCGGGGGCGCGAACACCGGGGAGCTGTTTTTT.